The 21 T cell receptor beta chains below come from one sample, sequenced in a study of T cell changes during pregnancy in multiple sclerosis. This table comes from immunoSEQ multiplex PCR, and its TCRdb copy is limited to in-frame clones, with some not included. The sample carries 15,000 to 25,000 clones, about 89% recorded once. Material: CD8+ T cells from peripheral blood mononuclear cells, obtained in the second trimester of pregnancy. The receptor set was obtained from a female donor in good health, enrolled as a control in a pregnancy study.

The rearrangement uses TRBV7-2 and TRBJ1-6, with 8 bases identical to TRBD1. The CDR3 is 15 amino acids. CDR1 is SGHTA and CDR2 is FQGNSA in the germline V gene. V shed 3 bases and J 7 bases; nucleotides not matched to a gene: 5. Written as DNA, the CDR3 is TGTGCCAGCAGCTTTAGTACAGGGGGAAATTCACCCCTCCACTTT. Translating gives CASSFSTGGNSPLHF.

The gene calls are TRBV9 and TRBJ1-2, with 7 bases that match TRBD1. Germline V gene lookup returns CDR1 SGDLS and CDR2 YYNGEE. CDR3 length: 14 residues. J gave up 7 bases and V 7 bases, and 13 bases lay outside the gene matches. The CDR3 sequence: CASGALGGSRGYTF. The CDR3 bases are TGTGCCAGCGGCGCACTAGGGGGCTCTCGTGGCTACACCTTC.

CDR3 sequence: CASSLVLSGGEQFF. As DNA, the CDR3 is TGTGCCAGCAGCTTAGTTTTGAGCGGGGGTGAGCAGTTCTTC. The chain combines TRBV11-2 with TRBJ2-1, with TRBD2 matching over 8 bases. V shed 1 base and J 9 bases; nucleotides not matched to a gene: 5. This CDR3 contains 14 residues. Per germline, CDR1 SGHAT and CDR2 FQNNGV.

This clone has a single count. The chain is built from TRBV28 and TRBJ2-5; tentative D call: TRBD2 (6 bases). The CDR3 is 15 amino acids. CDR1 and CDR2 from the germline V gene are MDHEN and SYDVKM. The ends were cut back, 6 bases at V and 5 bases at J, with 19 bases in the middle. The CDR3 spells CASRFMRGAAETQYF. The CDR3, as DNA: TGTGCCAGCAGATTTATGCGGGGTGCAGCCGAGACCCAGTACTTC.

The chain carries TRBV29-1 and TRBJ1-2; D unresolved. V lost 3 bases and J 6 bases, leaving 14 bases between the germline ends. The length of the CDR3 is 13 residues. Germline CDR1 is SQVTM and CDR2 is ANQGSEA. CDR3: CSVDRKAGDGYTF. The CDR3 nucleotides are TGCAGCGTTGACCGAAAGGCGGGTGATGGCTACACCTTC.

Written as DNA, the CDR3 is TGTGCCATCACCGACAGGGCCTATGGCTACACCTTC. The encoded protein is CAITDRAYGYTF. This chain joins TRBV10-3 and TRBJ1-2; TRBD1 agrees at 7 bases. Germline CDR1 is ENHRY and CDR2 is SYGVKD. The CDR3 sequence is 12 residues long. V shed 7 bases and J 4 bases; nucleotides not matched to a gene: 3.

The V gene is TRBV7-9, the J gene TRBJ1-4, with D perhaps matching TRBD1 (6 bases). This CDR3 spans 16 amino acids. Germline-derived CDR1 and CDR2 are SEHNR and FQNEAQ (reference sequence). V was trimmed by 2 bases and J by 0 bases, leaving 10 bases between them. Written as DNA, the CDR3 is TGTGCCAGCAGCTTAAAACAGGGCGCAACTAATGAAAAACTGTTTTTT. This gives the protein CASSLKQGATNEKLFF.

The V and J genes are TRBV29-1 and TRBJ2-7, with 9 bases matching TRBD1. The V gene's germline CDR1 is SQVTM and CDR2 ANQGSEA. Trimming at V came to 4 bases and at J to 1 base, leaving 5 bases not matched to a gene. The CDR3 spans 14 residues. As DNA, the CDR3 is TGCAGCGTTGCTGGGACAGGGAGGTCCTACGAGCAGTACTTC. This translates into CSVAGTGRSYEQYF.

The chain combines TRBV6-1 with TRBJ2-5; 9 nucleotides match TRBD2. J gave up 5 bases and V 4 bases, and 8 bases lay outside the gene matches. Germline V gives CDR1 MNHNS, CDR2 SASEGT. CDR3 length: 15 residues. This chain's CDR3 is CASSAIAGVLETQYF. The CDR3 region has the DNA TGTGCCAGCAGTGCCATAGCGGGAGTTCTGGAGACCCAGTACTTC.

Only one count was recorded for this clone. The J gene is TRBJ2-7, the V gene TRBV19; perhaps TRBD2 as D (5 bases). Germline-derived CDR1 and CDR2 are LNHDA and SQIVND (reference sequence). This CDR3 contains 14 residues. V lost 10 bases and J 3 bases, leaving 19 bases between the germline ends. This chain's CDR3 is CATSPWGAGYEQYF. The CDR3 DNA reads TGTGCCACCAGCCCCTGGGGAGCCGGCTACGAGCAGTACTTC.

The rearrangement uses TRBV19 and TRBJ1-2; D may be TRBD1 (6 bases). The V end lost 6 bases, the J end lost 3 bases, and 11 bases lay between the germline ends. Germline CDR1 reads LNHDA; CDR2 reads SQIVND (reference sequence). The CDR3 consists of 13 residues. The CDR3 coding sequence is TGTGCCAGTAGCCCCAGGGGCTACTATGGCTACACCTTC. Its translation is CASSPRGYYGYTF. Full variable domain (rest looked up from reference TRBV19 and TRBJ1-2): DGGITQSPKYLFRKEGQNVTLSCEQNLNHDAMYWYRQDPGQGLRLIYYSQIVNDFQKGDIAEGYSVSREKKESFPLTVTSAQKNPTAFYLCASSPRGYYGYTFGSGTRLTVV.

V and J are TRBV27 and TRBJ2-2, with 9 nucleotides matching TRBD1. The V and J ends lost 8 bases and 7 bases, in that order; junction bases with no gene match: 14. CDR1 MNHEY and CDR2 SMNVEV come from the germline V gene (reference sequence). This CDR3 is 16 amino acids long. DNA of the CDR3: TGTGCCAGCGGGACCAGGACAGGGGTTGTTATCGGGGAGCTGTTTTTT. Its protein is CASGTRTGVVIGELFF.

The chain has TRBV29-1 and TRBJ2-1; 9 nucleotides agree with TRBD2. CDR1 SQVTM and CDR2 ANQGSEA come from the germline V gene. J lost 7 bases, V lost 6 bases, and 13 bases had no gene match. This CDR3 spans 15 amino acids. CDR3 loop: CSVPGTSLLLNEQFF. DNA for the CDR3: TGCAGCGTCCCCGGGACTAGCCTCTTACTTAATGAGCAGTTCTTC.

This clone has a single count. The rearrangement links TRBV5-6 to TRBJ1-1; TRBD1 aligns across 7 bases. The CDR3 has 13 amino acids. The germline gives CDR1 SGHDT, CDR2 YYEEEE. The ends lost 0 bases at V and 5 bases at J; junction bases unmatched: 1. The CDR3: CASSLVRGTEAFF. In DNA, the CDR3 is TGTGCCAGCAGCTTGGTCAGGGGGACTGAAGCTTTCTTT.

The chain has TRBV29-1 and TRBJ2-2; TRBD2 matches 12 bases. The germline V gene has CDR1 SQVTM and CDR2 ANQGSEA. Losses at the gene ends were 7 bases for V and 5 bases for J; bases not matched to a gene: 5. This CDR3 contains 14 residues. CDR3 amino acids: CSARLAGETGELFF. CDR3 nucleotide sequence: TGCAGCGCTAGACTAGCGGGGGAGACCGGGGAGCTGTTTTTT.

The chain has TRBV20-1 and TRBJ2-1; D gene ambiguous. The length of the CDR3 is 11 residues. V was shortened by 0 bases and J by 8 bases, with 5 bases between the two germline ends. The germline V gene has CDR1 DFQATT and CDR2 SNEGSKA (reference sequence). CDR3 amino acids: CSAREPDEQFF. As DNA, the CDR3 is TGCAGTGCTAGAGAGCCAGATGAGCAGTTCTTC.

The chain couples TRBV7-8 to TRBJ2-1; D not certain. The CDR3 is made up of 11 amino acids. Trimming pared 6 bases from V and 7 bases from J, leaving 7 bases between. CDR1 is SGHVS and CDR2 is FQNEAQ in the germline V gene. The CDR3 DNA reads TGTGCCAGCAGTTCTAGGAATGAGCAGTTCTTC. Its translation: CASSSRNEQFF.

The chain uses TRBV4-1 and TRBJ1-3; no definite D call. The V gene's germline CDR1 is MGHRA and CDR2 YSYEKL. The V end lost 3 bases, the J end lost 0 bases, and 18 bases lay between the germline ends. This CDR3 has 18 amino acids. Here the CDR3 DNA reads TGCGCCAGCAGCCATTTTATCAGAGGGCAGTCCTCTGGAAACACCATATATTTT. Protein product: CASSHFIRGQSSGNTIYF.

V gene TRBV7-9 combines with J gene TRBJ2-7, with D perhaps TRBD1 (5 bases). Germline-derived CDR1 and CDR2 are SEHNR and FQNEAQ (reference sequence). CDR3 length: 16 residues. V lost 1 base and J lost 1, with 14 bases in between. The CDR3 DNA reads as TGTGCCAGCAGCTTAGGCCAGGGAATGAGTTCCTACGAGCAGTACTTC. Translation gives CASSLGQGMSSYEQYF.

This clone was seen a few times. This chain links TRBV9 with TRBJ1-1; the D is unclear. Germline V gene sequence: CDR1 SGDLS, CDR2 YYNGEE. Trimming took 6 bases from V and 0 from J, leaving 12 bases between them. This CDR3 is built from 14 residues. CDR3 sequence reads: CASTFGMMNTEAFF. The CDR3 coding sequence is TGTGCCAGCACCTTCGGGATGATGAACACTGAAGCTTTCTTT.

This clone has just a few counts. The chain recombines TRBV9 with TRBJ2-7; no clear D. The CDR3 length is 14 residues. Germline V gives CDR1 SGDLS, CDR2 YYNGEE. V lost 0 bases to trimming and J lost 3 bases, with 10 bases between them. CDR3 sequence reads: CASSVAPGDYEQYF. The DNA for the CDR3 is TGTGCCAGCAGCGTAGCTCCCGGTGACTACGAGCAGTACTTC.